A selection of T cell receptor beta chains follows, all from one sample in a study of blood T cell repertoires in COVID-19. Profiling relied on immunoSEQ multiplex PCR, and the TCRdb table lists in-frame clones only, not all of them. The profile shows roughly 340,000 clones, about 89% of them singletons. Sequencing was done on a sample of peripheral blood. These receptors all come from a woman in her thirties with COVID-19, enrolled during active disease. The CDR3 runs from the conserved cysteine through the conserved F or W.

V gene: TRBV5-4
J gene: TRBJ1-6
CDR3 protein: CASRPDRDNSPLHF

V gene: TRBV5-4
J gene: TRBJ2-1
CDR3 protein: CASSWPAGGIEGEQFF

V gene: TRBV10-3
J gene: TRBJ1-1
CDR3 protein: CAISPGNTEAFF

V gene: TRBV7-9
J gene: TRBJ2-1
CDR3 protein: CASRPSGDPYNEQFF

V gene: TRBV7-9
J gene: TRBJ2-1
CDR3 protein: CASSARTGATMMQFF

V gene: TRBV28
J gene: TRBJ1-5
CDR3 protein: CASSFLTLPQHF

V gene: TRBV25-1
J gene: TRBJ2-7
CDR3 protein: CASSETGEAYEQYF

V gene: TRBV19
J gene: TRBJ1-4
CDR3 protein: CASSTSATNEKLFF

V gene: TRBV5-8
J gene: TRBJ1-4
CDR3 protein: CASSLFLRTAINEKLFF

V gene: TRBV27
J gene: TRBJ2-1
CDR3 protein: CASSPPGGDSDEQFF

V gene: TRBV28
J gene: TRBJ1-5
CDR3 protein: CASSLAPEPQHF

V gene: TRBV11-3
J gene: TRBJ2-1
CDR3 protein: CASSLLSGSFNEQFF

V gene: TRBV9
J gene: TRBJ1-5
CDR3 protein: CASSSRGSNQPQHF

V gene: TRBV30
J gene: TRBJ2-1
CDR3 protein: CAWEGFLTGEQFF

V gene: TRBV6-2/TRBV6-3
J gene: TRBJ1-5
CDR3 protein: CASSFRGGGNQPQHF

V gene: TRBV3-1/TRBV3-2
J gene: TRBJ2-1
CDR3 protein: CASSQGEGKQFF

V gene: TRBV5-1
J gene: TRBJ2-6
CDR3 protein: CASSLSLVTGSSGANVLTF

V gene: TRBV6-5
J gene: TRBJ1-2
CDR3 protein: CASSPTGGNSWGYTF

V gene: TRBV5-6
J gene: TRBJ1-4
CDR3 protein: CASSLWSGNEKLFF

V gene: TRBV19
J gene: TRBJ2-5
CDR3 protein: CASSISGTEETQYF

V gene: TRBV19
J gene: TRBJ2-1
CDR3 protein: CASSIVLDILRAHNEQFF

V gene: TRBV5-1
J gene: TRBJ1-1
CDR3 protein: CASRQDRATTEAFF